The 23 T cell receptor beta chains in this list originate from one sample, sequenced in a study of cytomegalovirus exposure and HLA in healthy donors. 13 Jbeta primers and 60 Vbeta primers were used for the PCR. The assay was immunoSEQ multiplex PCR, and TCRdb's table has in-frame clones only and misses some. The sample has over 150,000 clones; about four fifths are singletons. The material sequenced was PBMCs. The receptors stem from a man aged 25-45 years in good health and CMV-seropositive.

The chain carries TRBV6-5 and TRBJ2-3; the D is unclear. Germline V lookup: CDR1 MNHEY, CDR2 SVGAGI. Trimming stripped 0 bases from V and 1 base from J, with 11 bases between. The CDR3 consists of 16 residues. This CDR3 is CASSYSVSTGTDTQYF. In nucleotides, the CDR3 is TGTGCCAGCAGTTACTCGGTCTCAACGGGCACAGATACGCAGTATTTT.

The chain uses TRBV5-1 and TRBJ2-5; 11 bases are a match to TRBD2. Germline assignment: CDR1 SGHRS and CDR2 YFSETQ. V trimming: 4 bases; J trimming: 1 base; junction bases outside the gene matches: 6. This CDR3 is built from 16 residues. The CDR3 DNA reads TGCGCCAGCAGCGTATTAGCGGGGGGGTTCCAAGAGACCCAGTACTTC. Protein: CASSVLAGGFQETQYF.

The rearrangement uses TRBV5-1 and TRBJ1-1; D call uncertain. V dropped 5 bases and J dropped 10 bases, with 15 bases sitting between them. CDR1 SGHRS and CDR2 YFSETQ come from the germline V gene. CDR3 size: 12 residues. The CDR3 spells CASRGRVAGAFF. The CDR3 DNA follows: TGCGCCAGCAGAGGTAGGGTAGCGGGAGCTTTCTTT.

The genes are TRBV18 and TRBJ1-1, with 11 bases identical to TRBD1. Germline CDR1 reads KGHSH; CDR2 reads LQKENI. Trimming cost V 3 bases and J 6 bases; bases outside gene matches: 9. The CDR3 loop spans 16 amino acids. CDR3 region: CASSPQGGTGGPEAFF. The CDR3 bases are TGTGCCAGCTCACCCCAAGGCGGGACAGGGGGGCCTGAAGCTTTCTTT.

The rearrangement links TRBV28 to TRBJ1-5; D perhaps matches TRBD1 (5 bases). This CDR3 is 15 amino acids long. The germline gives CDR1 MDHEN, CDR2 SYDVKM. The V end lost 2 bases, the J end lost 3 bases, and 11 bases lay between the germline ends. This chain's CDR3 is CASSLRQWDNQPQHF. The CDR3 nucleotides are TGTGCCAGCAGTTTAAGACAGTGGGACAATCAGCCCCAGCATTTT.

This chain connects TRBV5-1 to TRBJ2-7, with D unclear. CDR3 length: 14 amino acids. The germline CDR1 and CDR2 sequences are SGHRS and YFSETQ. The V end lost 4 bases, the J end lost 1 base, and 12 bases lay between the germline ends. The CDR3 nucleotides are TGCGCCAGCAGCAATGGCGGTATGTCCTACGAGCAGTACTTC. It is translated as CASSNGGMSYEQYF.

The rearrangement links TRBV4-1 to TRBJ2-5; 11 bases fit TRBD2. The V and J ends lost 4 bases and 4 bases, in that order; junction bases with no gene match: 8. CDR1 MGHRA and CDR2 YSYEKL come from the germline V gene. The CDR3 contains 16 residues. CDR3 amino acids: CASSRLGTSGRETQYF. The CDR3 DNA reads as TGCGCCAGCAGCCGGCTTGGGACTAGCGGTCGAGAGACCCAGTACTTC.

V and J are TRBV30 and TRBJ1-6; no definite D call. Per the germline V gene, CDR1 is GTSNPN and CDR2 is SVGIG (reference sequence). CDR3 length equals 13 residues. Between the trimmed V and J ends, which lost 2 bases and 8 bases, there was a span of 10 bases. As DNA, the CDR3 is TGTGCCTGGAGTCAAACAGTTGATTCACCCCTCCACTTT. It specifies CAWSQTVDSPLHF.

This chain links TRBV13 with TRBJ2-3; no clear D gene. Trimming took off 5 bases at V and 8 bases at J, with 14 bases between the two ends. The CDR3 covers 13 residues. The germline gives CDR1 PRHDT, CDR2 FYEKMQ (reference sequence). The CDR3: CASSMRLVGTQYF. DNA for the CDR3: TGTGCCAGCAGCATGAGGTTGGTCGGTACGCAGTATTTT.

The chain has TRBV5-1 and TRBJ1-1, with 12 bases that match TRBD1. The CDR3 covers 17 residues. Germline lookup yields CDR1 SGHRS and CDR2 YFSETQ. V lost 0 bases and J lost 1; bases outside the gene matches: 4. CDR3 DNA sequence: TGCGCCAGCAGCTTGGGGGACAGGGGGCTTAAGAACACTGAAGCTTTCTTT. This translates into CASSLGDRGLKNTEAFF.

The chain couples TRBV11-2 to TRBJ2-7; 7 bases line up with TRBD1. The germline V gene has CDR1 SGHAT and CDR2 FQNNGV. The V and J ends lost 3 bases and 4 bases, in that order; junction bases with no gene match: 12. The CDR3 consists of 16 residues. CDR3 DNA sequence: TGTGCCAGCAGCTTTAGAAGAGACAGGGTGGGGTACGAGCAGTACTTC. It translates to CASSFRRDRVGYEQYF.

CDR3 region: CASSVGRGGATDTQYF. In DNA form, the CDR3 reads TGTGCCAGCAGCGTAGGAAGAGGGGGGGCAACAGATACGCAGTATTTT. This chain links TRBV9 with TRBJ2-3; D is perhaps TRBD2 (7 bases). Deletions cut 0 bases from V and 3 bases from J, with 14 bases between. Germline CDR1 SGDLS, CDR2 YYNGEE. The CDR3 totals 16 residues.

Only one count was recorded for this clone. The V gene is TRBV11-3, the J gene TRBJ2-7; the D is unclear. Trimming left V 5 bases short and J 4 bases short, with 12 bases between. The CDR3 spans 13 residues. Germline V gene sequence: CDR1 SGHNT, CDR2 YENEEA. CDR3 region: CASSRPDSYEQYF. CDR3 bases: TGTGCCAGCAGCCGCCCAGACTCTTACGAGCAGTACTTC.

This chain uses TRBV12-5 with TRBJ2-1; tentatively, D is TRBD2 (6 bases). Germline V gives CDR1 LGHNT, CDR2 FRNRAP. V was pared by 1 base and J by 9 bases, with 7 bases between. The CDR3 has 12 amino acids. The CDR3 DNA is TGTGCTAGTGGTTTGGCAGCGGGTGAGCAGTTCTTC. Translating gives CASGLAAGEQFF.

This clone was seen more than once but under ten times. The CDR3 sequence is CASSSLGGSMVDEQFF. The CDR3, as DNA: TGTGCCAGCAGTTCGCTGGGGGGTAGTATGGTCGATGAGCAGTTCTTC. The chain couples TRBV6-6 to TRBJ2-1; D is possibly TRBD2 (6 bases). This CDR3 comprises 16 residues. Germline V CDR1 and CDR2: MNHNY, SVGAGI (reference sequence). Trimming pared 4 bases from V and 8 bases from J, leaving 21 bases between.

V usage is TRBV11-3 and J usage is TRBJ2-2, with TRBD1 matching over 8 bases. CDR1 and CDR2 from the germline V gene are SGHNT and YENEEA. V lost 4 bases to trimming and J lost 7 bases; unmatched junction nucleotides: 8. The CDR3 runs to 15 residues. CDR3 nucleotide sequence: TGTGCCAGCAGCTCACGGACAGGGAAGATCGGGGAGCTGTTTTTT. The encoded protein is CASSSRTGKIGELFF.

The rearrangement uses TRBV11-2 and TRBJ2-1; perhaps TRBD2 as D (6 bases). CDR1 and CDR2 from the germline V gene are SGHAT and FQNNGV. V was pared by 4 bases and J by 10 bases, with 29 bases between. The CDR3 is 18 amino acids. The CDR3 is CASSSITVGAGPLWEQFF. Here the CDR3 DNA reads TGTGCCAGCAGCTCCATCACCGTAGGAGCGGGCCCCTTGTGGGAGCAGTTCTTC.

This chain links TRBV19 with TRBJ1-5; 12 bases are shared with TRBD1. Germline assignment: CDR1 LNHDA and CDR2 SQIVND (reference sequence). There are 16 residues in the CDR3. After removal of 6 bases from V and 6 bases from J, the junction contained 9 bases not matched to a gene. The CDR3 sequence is CASRTTGTGGFQPQHF. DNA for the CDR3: TGTGCCAGTAGGACCACCGGGACAGGGGGCTTTCAGCCCCAGCATTTT.

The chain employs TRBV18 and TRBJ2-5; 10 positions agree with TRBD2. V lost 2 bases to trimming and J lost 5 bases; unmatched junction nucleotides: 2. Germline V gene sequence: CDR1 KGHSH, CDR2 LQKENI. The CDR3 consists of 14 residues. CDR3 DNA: TGTGCCAGCTCACCAACTAGCGGGGAGGAGACCCAGTACTTC. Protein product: CASSPTSGEETQYF.

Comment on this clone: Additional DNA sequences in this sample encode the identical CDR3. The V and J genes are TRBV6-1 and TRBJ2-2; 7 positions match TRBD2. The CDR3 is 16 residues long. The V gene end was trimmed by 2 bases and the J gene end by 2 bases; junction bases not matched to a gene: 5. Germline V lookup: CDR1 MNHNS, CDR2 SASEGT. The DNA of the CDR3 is TGTGCCAGCAGTGAACGTGGACTAGTTAACACCGGGGAGCTGTTTTTT. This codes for CASSERGLVNTGELFF.

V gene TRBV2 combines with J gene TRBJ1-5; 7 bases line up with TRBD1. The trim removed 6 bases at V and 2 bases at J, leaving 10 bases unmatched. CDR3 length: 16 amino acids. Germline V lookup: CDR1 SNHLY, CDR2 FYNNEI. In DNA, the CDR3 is TGTGCCAGCAGAGACTCGGGGGACAGTCGCAATCAGCCCCAGCATTTT. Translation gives CASRDSGDSRNQPQHF.

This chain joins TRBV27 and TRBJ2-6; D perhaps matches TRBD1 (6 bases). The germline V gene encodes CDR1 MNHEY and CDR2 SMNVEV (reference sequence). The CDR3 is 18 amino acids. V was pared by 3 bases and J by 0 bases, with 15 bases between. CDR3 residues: CASSFLRTVSSGANVLTF. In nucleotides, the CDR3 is TGTGCCAGCAGTTTTTTAAGGACAGTGAGCTCTGGGGCCAACGTCCTGACTTTC.

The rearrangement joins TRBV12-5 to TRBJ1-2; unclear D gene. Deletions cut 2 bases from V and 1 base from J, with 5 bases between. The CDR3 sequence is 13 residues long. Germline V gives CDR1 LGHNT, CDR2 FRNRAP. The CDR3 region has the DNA TGTGCTAGTGGTTTGTACAGTAACTATGGCTACACCTTC. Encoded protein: CASGLYSNYGYTF.